The rows below give T cell receptor beta chains drawn from one sample of a study of lymphopenia after photon versus proton radiotherapy. The table came from immunoSEQ multiplex PCR; TCRdb's copy has only in-frame clones and leaves some out. Here the sample spans around 63,000 clones, 86% being singletons. The specimen was peripheral blood, collected from a patient treated with photon-based radiotherapy. The source is a man aged 40-55 years with gastric cancer. CDR3s include the opening cysteine and the closing phenylalanine or tryptophan. The D gene is left open where the match is weak. A clone size is listed for some rows: how often the clone was seen (once, few, many), or a class if it is expanded.

j_call d_call v_call clone_size cdr3_aa cdr3_nt
TRBJ1-2 NA TRBV14 NA CASSQTLGAYGYTF TGTGCCAGCAGCCAAACCCTCGGGGCCTATGGCTACACCTTC
TRBJ2-3 NA TRBV19 NA CASSIRAHSNKADTQYF TGTGCCAGTAGTATAAGGGCTCACAGTAATAAGGCAGATACGCAGTATTTT
TRBJ1-3 NA TRBV5-6 NA CASSLALTPSGNTIYF TGTGCCAGCAGCTTGGCTTTGACACCCTCTGGAAACACCATATATTTT
TRBJ1-2 NA TRBV18 NA CASSPPANYGYTF TGTGCCAGCTCACCACCAGCTAACTATGGCTACACCTTC
TRBJ1-6 NA TRBV5-1 NA CASSLVGATANSPLHF TGCGCCAGCAGCTTGGTGGGGGCGACAGCTAATTCACCCCTCCACTTT
TRBJ2-2 NA TRBV4-2 NA CASSQLRGAYVGELFF TGTGCCAGCAGCCAGCTACGGGGGGCCTACGTCGGGGAGCTGTTTTTT
TRBJ1-6 NA TRBV11-3 NA CASSLDPSSPLHF TGTGCCAGCAGCTTAGATCCAAGTTCACCCCTCCACTTT
TRBJ1-4 TRBD1 TRBV6-5 once CASTGTGGREKLFF TGTGCCAGCACGGGGACAGGGGGCCGGGAAAAACTGTTTTTT
TRBJ2-4 TRBD2 TRBV30 NA CACGTSKNIQYF TGTGCCTGTGGGACTAGTAAAAACATTCAGTACTTC
TRBJ2-4 NA TRBV10-3 NA CAISTGQINKNIQYF TGTGCCATCTCCACGGGCCAGATCAACAAAAACATTCAGTACTTC
TRBJ2-3 NA TRBV5-1 NA CASSLEWGGRTDTQYF TGCGCCAGCAGCTTGGAGTGGGGGGGCCGCACAGATACGCAGTATTTT
TRBJ2-3 NA TRBV5-5 NA CASSLSTDTQYF TGTGCCAGCAGCTTGAGCACAGATACGCAGTATTTT
TRBJ2-5 NA TRBV19 NA CASSPRRGGSRETQYF TGTGCCAGTAGTCCACGCAGGGGGGGAAGTCGAGAGACCCAGTACTTC
TRBJ1-1 NA TRBV7-9 NA CASSLEGGRKNTEAFF TGTGCCAGCAGCTTAGAGGGGGGACGGAAGAACACTGAAGCTTTCTTT
TRBJ2-2 TRBD1 TRBV5-4 NA CASSSSPGTGSGELFF TGTGCCAGCAGCTCAAGCCCCGGGACAGGGAGCGGGGAGCTGTTTTTT
TRBJ1-2 NA TRBV6-1 NA CASSEAGTLYGYTF TGTGCCAGCAGTGAAGCGGGGACACTCTATGGCTACACCTTC
TRBJ1-1 NA TRBV7-9 NA CASSLGGVTEAFF TGTGCCAGCAGCTTAGGAGGAGTCACTGAAGCTTTCTTT
TRBJ1-5 TRBD1 TRBV6-6 NA CASSVQGAANQPQHF TGTGCCAGCAGCGTACAGGGGGCAGCTAATCAGCCCCAGCATTTT
TRBJ2-7 NA TRBV30 NA CAWTPLGQARGEQYF TGTGCCTGGACCCCACTGGGGCAGGCGAGGGGCGAGCAGTACTTC
TRBJ2-7 TRBD2 TRBV4-1 NA CASSQGGSIYEQYF TGCGCCAGCAGCCAAGGCGGGAGCATATACGAGCAGTACTTC
TRBJ1-2 NA TRBV19 few CASSRQEANYGYTF TGTGCCAGTTCGAGACAAGAAGCTAACTATGGCTACACCTTC
TRBJ1-4 NA TRBV11-2 NA CASSLSGRQEEKLFF TGTGCCAGCAGCTTAAGTGGTCGTCAAGAGGAAAAACTGTTTTTT
TRBJ2-5 NA TRBV2 NA CASSPTLSRWETQYF TGTGCCAGCAGCCCCACGCTTTCTCGTTGGGAGACCCAGTACTTC
TRBJ1-2 TRBD1 TRBV9 NA CASSEGQNYGYTF TGTGCCAGCAGCGAGGGACAGAACTATGGCTACACCTTC
TRBJ1-4 NA TRBV10-3 NA CAISDRQIGEKLFF TGTGCCATCAGTGACCGGCAGATAGGAGAAAAACTGTTTTTT
TRBJ1-5 TRBD1 TRBV10-2 NA CASSGRGRNNQPQHF TGCGCCAGCAGCGGCAGGGGGCGGAACAATCAGCCCCAGCATTTT
TRBJ1-6 TRBD1 TRBV27 once CASSSQGAQSPLHF TGTGCCAGCAGCTCCCAGGGGGCACAATCACCCCTCCACTTT
TRBJ1-1 NA TRBV18 NA CASSPTTVFTEAFF TGTGCCAGCTCACCCACTACAGTTTTTACTGAAGCTTTCTTT
TRBJ2-2 NA TRBV5-1 NA CASSLRHDTGELFF TGCGCCAGCAGCCTAAGACATGACACCGGGGAGCTGTTTTTT
TRBJ2-2 NA TRBV7-9 few CASSSPGHRGGELFF TGTGCCAGCAGCTCACCGGGACACCGTGGCGGGGAGCTGTTTTTT
TRBJ2-2 TRBD2 TRBV4-2 few CASSLGLAGTKNTGELFF TGTGCCAGCAGTTTGGGACTAGCGGGGACAAAGAACACCGGGGAGCTGTTTTTT
TRBJ1-1 NA TRBV18 NA CASSPLGARDTEAFF TGTGCCAGCTCACCGTTAGGGGCGCGGGACACTGAAGCTTTCTTT
TRBJ1-5 NA TRBV5-1 NA CASSLQSNQPQHF TGCGCCAGCAGCCTGCAGAGCAATCAGCCCCAGCATTTT
TRBJ1-5 NA TRBV11-2 NA CASSLGENQPQHF TGTGCCAGCAGTTTGGGGGAGAATCAGCCCCAGCATTTT
TRBJ1-2 NA TRBV6-5 NA CASSTTGAIDYGYTF TGTGCCAGCAGTACGACAGGAGCCATCGACTATGGCTACACCTTC
TRBJ2-5 TRBD2 TRBV7-2 NA CASNKGTSWETQYF TGTGCCAGCAACAAGGGGACTAGCTGGGAGACCCAGTACTTC
TRBJ2-5 NA TRBV5-1 NA CASSSTKGLETQYF TGCGCCAGCAGCTCGACTAAGGGCTTGGAGACCCAGTACTTC
TRBJ2-2 TRBD1 TRBV7-2 NA CASSIRGQRNTGELFF TGTGCCAGCAGCATTAGGGGACAGAGAAACACCGGGGAGCTGTTTTTT
TRBJ1-4 NA TRBV19 NA CATSGQGNEKLFF TGTGCCACCTCTGGACAAGGAAATGAAAAACTGTTTTTT
TRBJ1-3 TRBD1 TRBV2 once CASSAEGAGGNTIYF TGTGCCAGCAGTGCTGAGGGGGCAGGGGGAAACACCATATATTTT
TRBJ2-5 NA TRBV5-1 NA CASSLWETQYF TGCGCCAGCAGCTTGTGGGAGACCCAGTACTTC
TRBJ1-1 NA TRBV5-1 NA CASTRGAENTEAFF TGCGCCAGTACCCGAGGGGCGGAGAACACTGAAGCTTTCTTT
TRBJ1-5 NA TRBV21-1 few CASSKARVSNQPQHF TGTGCCAGCAGCAAAGCGCGTGTAAGCAATCAGCCCCAGCATTTT
TRBJ1-4 NA TRBV4-3 NA CASSQDAGAGEKLFF TGCGCCAGCAGCCAAGACGCGGGGGCAGGGGAAAAACTGTTTTTT
TRBJ1-1 NA TRBV7-2 NA CASSLQGNTEAFF TGTGCCAGCAGCTTGCAGGGGAACACTGAAGCTTTCTTT
TRBJ1-1 NA TRBV20-1 NA CSARVRGGAFF TGCAGTGCTAGAGTACGGGGGGGAGCTTTCTTT
TRBJ2-1 NA TRBV7-2 NA CASSADARATEQFF TGTGCCAGCAGCGCAGATGCCCGGGCCACCGAGCAGTTCTTC
TRBJ2-3 TRBD2 TRBV19 NA CASMVSGATDTQYF TGTGCCAGTATGGTTAGCGGGGCAACAGATACGCAGTATTTT